This entry lists 20 T cell receptor beta chains sequenced from one sample in a study of cytomegalovirus exposure and HLA in healthy donors. The PCR ran on 60 Vbeta and 13 Jbeta primers. Clones were read by immunoSEQ multiplex PCR, and TCRdb kept only the in-frame ones, dropping some. This sample's table reports tens of thousands of clones. Sequenced input: PBMCs. These receptors all stem from a man aged 45 to 65 in good health and CMV-seropositive.

V usage is TRBV30 and J usage is TRBJ1-2, with 8 bases aligning to TRBD1. The junction had 0 bases not matched to a gene; V was cut back by 3 bases and J by 3 bases. Germline CDR1 and CDR2: GTSNPN and SVGIG (reference sequence). CDR3 length equals 12 residues. In DNA, the CDR3 is TGTGCCTGGAGGACAGGGGACTATGGCTACACCTTC. Translated: CAWRTGDYGYTF.

This chain connects TRBV18 to TRBJ1-3; maybe TRBD1 (6 bases). The germline CDR1 and CDR2 sequences are KGHSH and LQKENI. There are 19 residues in the CDR3. With 4 bases removed from V and 0 bases from J, the gap between germline ends came to 22 bases. CDR3 amino acids: CASSQLYQGQRPSGNTIYF. The CDR3 DNA reads as TGTGCCAGCTCACAATTATACCAGGGGCAGAGACCCTCTGGAAACACCATATATTTT.

The chain is built from TRBV7-8 and TRBJ1-2; D is perhaps TRBD1 (6 bases). Germline V lookup: CDR1 SGHVS, CDR2 FQNEAQ. The ends were cut back, 8 bases at V and 8 bases at J, with 21 bases in the middle. The CDR3 runs to 14 residues. The CDR3 here is CASSPAGASRGYTF. The CDR3 DNA follows: TGTGCCAGCTCTCCGGCGGGGGCCTCGAGGGGCTACACCTTC. Variable domain in full (rest from reference TRBV7-8 and TRBJ1-2): GAGVSQSPRYKVAKRGQDVALRCDPISGHVSLFWYQQALGQGPEFLTYFQNEAQLDKSGLPSDRFFAERPEGSVSTLKIQRTQQEDSAVYLCASSPAGASRGYTFGSGTRLTVV.

CDR3 in DNA: TGTGCCAGCCATAGGCCCGGCGGCGAGCAGTACGTC. It codes for CASHRPGGEQYV. The rearrangement joins TRBV6-1 to TRBJ2-7; D remains unclear. Germline CDR1 is MNHNS and CDR2 is SASEGT. V was cut by 8 bases and J by 6 bases, with 14 bases left in between. The CDR3 runs to 12 residues.

The chain carries TRBV4-1 and TRBJ1-1; TRBD1 agrees at 7 bases. V was pared by 1 base and J by 4 bases, with 18 bases of the junction left unmatched. CDR3 length: 19 amino acids. Germline V gives CDR1 MGHRA, CDR2 YSYEKL. CDR3 nucleotides: TGCGCCAGCAGCCAAGGGTCCTTAAAGGGGGCGCGGGCGGGCACTGAAGCTTTCTTT. This codes for CASSQGSLKGARAGTEAFF.

This rearrangement joins TRBV4-1 to TRBJ2-4; 11 positions match TRBD2. CDR1 is MGHRA, CDR2 YSYEKL, per germline. Germline trimming cut 1 base from V and 4 bases from J; bases unmatched to any gene: 9. The CDR3 loop spans 18 amino acids. The CDR3 is CASSQGLIAGGPKNIQYF. The CDR3 bases are TGCGCCAGCAGCCAAGGCCTCATAGCGGGAGGGCCTAAAAACATTCAGTACTTC.

V is TRBV5-1 and J is TRBJ1-4; possible D gene TRBD1, 5 bases. This CDR3 contains 14 residues. Deletions cut 4 bases from V and 5 bases from J, with 12 bases between. Germline CDR1 and CDR2: SGHRS and YFSETQ. CDR3 nucleotide sequence: TGCGCCAGCAGCCCGACAGCTACCAATGAAAAACTGTTTTTT. Its translation: CASSPTATNEKLFF.

The chain employs TRBV7-9 and TRBJ2-7; 7 bases match TRBD2. Per germline, CDR1 SEHNR and CDR2 FQNEAQ (reference sequence). With 0 bases clipped from V and 6 bases from J, the junction kept 5 bases outside the gene matches. The CDR3 is 14 amino acids. The CDR3 protein is CASSLAAGEGEQYV. The CDR3 region has the DNA TGTGCCAGCAGCTTAGCCGCGGGAGAAGGCGAGCAGTACGTC.

This chain connects TRBV6-6 to TRBJ2-1; 7 positions agree with TRBD1. Per germline, CDR1 MNHNY and CDR2 SVGAGI (reference sequence). The J segment lost 9 bases and the V segment lost 6 bases, leaving 5 bases of the junction unmatched. The CDR3 length is 12 residues. The CDR3 is CASRGDSGEQFF. In nucleotides, the CDR3 is TGTGCCAGCAGGGGGGACAGCGGTGAGCAGTTCTTC.

V is TRBV6-6 and J is TRBJ2-3, with 9 bases that match TRBD1. V gave up 10 bases and J gave up 3 bases; unmatched junction bases: 5. Germline values: CDR1 MNHNY, CDR2 SVGAGI (reference sequence). CDR3 length equals 13 residues. CDR3 in amino acids: CAMRGQGTDTQYF. CDR3 DNA sequence: TGTGCCATGAGGGGACAGGGTACAGATACGCAGTATTTT.

The rearrangement links TRBV13 to TRBJ2-5; the D gene is possibly TRBD2 (5 bases). The CDR3 runs to 14 residues. Germline CDR1 reads PRHDT; CDR2 reads FYEKMQ (reference sequence). The V end lost 3 bases, the J end lost 4 bases, and 12 bases lay between the germline ends. CDR3 region: CASSFSSAGETQYF. CDR3 DNA sequence: TGTGCCAGCAGCTTCAGCTCGGCGGGAGAGACCCAGTACTTC.

The V gene is TRBV6-5, the J gene TRBJ1-1; tentative D call: TRBD1 (6 bases). Germline V gives CDR1 MNHEY, CDR2 SVGAGI. The CDR3 is made up of 13 amino acids. The V end was cut by 1 base, the J end by 5 bases, with 8 bases between. For the CDR3, the DNA is TGTGCCAGCAGTTACTTCGGACAGACTGAAGCTTTCTTT. It translates to CASSYFGQTEAFF.

The chain has TRBV19 and TRBJ1-2; 8 bases match TRBD1. The CDR3 is 15 residues long. V lost 5 bases, J lost 4 bases, and 9 bases stayed unmatched. In germline, CDR1 is LNHDA, CDR2 SQIVND (reference sequence). The CDR3: CASSPGQEKIYGYTF. CDR3 coding DNA: TGTGCCAGTAGTCCGGGACAGGAAAAGATCTATGGCTACACCTTC.

V is TRBV7-2 and J is TRBJ2-5; D gene ambiguous. Per the germline V gene, CDR1 is SGHTA and CDR2 is FQGNSA. The CDR3 spans 13 residues. Trimming left V 3 bases short and J 2 bases short, with 7 bases between. For the CDR3, the DNA is TGTGCCAGCAGCTTGGCAAAGCAAGAGACCCAGTACTTC. This gives the protein CASSLAKQETQYF.

The chain combines TRBV30 with TRBJ1-2, with TRBD1 matching over 10 bases. Unmatched junction bases numbered 9, after V lost 5 bases and J lost 0 bases. CDR3 length: 16 amino acids. Germline CDR1 reads GTSNPN; CDR2 reads SVGIG (reference sequence). The CDR3 reads CAWQGQGIRANYGYTF. The CDR3, as DNA: TGTGCCTGGCAGGGACAGGGGATTAGAGCTAACTATGGCTACACCTTC. Looking up the rest from reference TRBV30 and TRBJ1-2 gives the full variable domain: SQTIHQWPATLVQPVGSPLSLECTVEGTSNPNLYWYRQAAGRGLQLLFYSVGIGQISSEVPQNLSASRPQDRQFILSSKKLLLSDSGFYLCAWQGQGIRANYGYTFGSGTRLTVV.

V gene TRBV11-3 combines with J gene TRBJ1-1; 7 bases map to TRBD1. This CDR3 has 16 amino acids. The V gene's germline CDR1 is SGHNT and CDR2 YENEEA. The junction had 9 bases not matched to a gene; V was cut back by 5 bases and J by 0 bases. The CDR3 reads CASSLNPGQMNTEAFF. The CDR3 bases are TGTGCCAGCAGCCTAAATCCGGGACAGATGAACACTGAAGCTTTCTTT.

V gene TRBV4-2 combines with J gene TRBJ1-2; maybe TRBD1 (6 bases). Germline V gene sequence: CDR1 LGHNA, CDR2 YNFKEQ. The CDR3 is made up of 14 amino acids. V was trimmed by 3 bases and J by 2 bases, leaving 10 bases between them. CDR3 sequence: CASSQDDRNYGYTF. The CDR3 nucleotides read TGTGCCAGCAGCCAGGACGACAGGAACTATGGCTACACCTTC.

The CDR3 reads CSVGGLAGEYEQFF. DNA of the CDR3: TGCAGCGTTGGCGGACTAGCGGGAGAGTATGAGCAGTTCTTC. The chain joins TRBV29-1 to TRBJ2-1; 13 bases align to TRBD2. The germline V gene encodes CDR1 SQVTM and CDR2 ANQGSEA. V dropped 4 bases and J dropped 8; count of bases not matched to a gene: 5. The CDR3 is 14 amino acids.

The chain uses TRBV14 and TRBJ1-3; D is possibly TRBD1 (6 bases). Per the germline V gene, CDR1 is SGHDN and CDR2 is FVKESK. V was shortened by 4 bases and J by 1 base, with 17 bases between the two germline ends. CDR3 length: 17 amino acids. The CDR3 reads CASSPSTGTTSGNTIYF. DNA for the CDR3: TGTGCCAGCAGCCCCTCCACCGGGACAACTTCTGGAAACACCATATATTTT.

With regard to this clone: Other DNA sequences in this specimen translate into the identical CDR3. This rearrangement joins TRBV4-3 to TRBJ1-2, with unresolved D. There are 14 residues in the CDR3. In germline, CDR1 is LGHNA, CDR2 YSLEER. V gave up 1 base and J gave up 5 bases, with 11 bases separating them. CDR3 sequence reads: CASSQGAVLYGYTF. The CDR3 DNA sequence: TGCGCCAGCAGCCAAGGGGCCGTTTTATATGGCTACACCTTC.